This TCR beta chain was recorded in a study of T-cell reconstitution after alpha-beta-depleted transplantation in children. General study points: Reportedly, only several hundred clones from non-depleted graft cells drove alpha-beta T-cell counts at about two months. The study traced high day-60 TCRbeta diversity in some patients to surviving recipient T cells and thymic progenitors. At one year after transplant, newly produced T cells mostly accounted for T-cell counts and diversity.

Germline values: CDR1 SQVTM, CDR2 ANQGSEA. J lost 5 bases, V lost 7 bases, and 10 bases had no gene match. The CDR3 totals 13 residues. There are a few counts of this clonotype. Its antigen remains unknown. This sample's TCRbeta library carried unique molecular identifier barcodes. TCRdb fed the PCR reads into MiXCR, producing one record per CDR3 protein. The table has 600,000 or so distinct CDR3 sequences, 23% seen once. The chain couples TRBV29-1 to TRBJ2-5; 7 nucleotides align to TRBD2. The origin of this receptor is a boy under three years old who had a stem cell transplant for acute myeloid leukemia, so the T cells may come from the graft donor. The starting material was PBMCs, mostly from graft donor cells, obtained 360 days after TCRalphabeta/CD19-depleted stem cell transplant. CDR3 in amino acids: CSARGRGTETQYF. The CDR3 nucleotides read TGCAGCGCCAGAGGGCGGGGGACGGAGACCCAGTACTTC.